This T cell receptor beta chain derives from a study of blood T cell repertoires in COVID-19. The protocol was immunoSEQ multiplex PCR, while the TCRdb copy is restricted to in-frame clones and leaves out a portion. The sample shows approximately 150,000 clones, just under 85% of them seen only once. Trimming left V 5 bases short and J 2 bases short, with 18 bases between. The V gene's germline CDR1 is SEHNR and CDR2 FQNEAQ (reference sequence). The CDR3 is 16 residues long. Enrolled through a virtual design, the participants were between roughly 18 and 100 years of age and came from 24 US areas. Participant-given clinical history determined each cohort assignment.

This sequence joins TRBV7-9 and TRBJ1-1, with D tentatively TRBD1 (6 bases). This clonotype was obtained from a woman in her thirties or forties who had recovered from COVID-19. The sequenced material came from PBMCs or T cells enriched from blood (not recorded which). CDR3 nucleotide sequence: TGTGCCAGCAGCGCCTTGGTAGGGGGACCCAACACTGAAGCTTTCTTT. This sequence encodes CASSALVGGPNTEAFF.